A single sample is the source of the 27 T cell receptor beta chains below, sequenced in a study of vaccination and CD4 T cells after COVID-19. Regarding treatment: approximately nine-day PBMC culture with coronavirus spike peptide pools or control peptides (ViraFEST assay). These receptors have no known antigen. Researchers used the Oncomine TCR Beta short-read assay to sequence DNA from cultured CD4+ T cells. TCRdb reanalysed the PCR reads using MiXCR and keeps one entry per CDR3 protein. The data show 15,000 or so distinct CDR3 sequences, approximately 60% seen once. The source material was CD4+ T cells from blood, cultured in vitro, sampled after SARS-CoV-2 vaccination. These receptors all come from a human donor who had recovered from COVID-19.

This chain links TRBV5-1 with TRBJ2-5, with D possibly TRBD1 on 5 matching bases. Germline CDR1 SGHRS, CDR2 YFSETQ. Trimming shortened V by 6 bases and J by 5 bases, and 17 bases separated the two germline ends. This CDR3 has 14 residues. CDR3 region: CASTPQGNQETQYF. The CDR3 DNA sequence: TGCGCCAGCACCCCTCAGGGTAATCAGGAGACCCAGTACTTC.

This CDR3 is CASSLEGLSRYGYTF. In DNA form, the CDR3 reads TGTGCCAGCAGTCTGGAGGGACTGTCGAGGTATGGCTACACCTTC. The chain links TRBV6-2 or TRBV6-3 to TRBJ1-2, with D possibly being TRBD1 (5 bases). CDR1 and CDR2 (germline): MNHEY, SVGEGT. CDR3 length: 15 residues. V lost 5 bases, J lost 5 bases, and 18 bases lay in between.

The V call is TRBV28, the J call TRBJ2-5; 11 positions match TRBD1. This CDR3 has 17 amino acids. With 3 bases clipped from V and 5 bases from J, the junction kept 11 bases outside the gene matches. The germline V gene encodes CDR1 MDHEN and CDR2 SYDVKM. DNA for the CDR3: TGTGCCAGCAGTTTGGGTGGACAGGGGGCACAGCCGGAGACCCAGTACTTC. Translated, it gives CASSLGGQGAQPETQYF.

This clonotype appeared a single time. This chain connects TRBV20-1 to TRBJ1-1, with no clear D. V was pared by 1 base and J by 9 bases, with 12 bases between. In germline, CDR1 is DFQATT, CDR2 SNEGSKA (reference sequence). The CDR3 contains 12 residues. The chain's CDR3 is CSARGVDAKAFF. The CDR3 DNA sequence: TGCAGTGCTAGAGGGGTGGACGCAAAAGCTTTCTTT.

This clonotype has a handful of counts. The rearrangement joins TRBV7-8 to TRBJ2-5; 8 nucleotides match TRBD2. Germline values: CDR1 SGHVS, CDR2 FQNEAQ. Germline trimming cut 3 bases from V and 2 bases from J; bases unmatched to any gene: 2. The CDR3 consists of 14 residues. For the CDR3, the DNA is TGTGCCAGCAGCTTGAGCGGGGGACAAGAGACCCAGTACTTC. Translation gives CASSLSGGQETQYF.

This clonotype was counted only a few times. The chain carries TRBV27 and TRBJ1-6, with no clear D. Trimming pared 5 bases from V and 9 bases from J, leaving 11 bases between. The germline V gene has CDR1 MNHEY and CDR2 SMNVEV (reference sequence). This CDR3 has 13 residues. For the CDR3, the DNA is TGTGCCAGCAGTCCCGGGAAGCCTTCACCCCTCCACTTT. It encodes CASSPGKPSPLHF.

The chain is built from TRBV18 and TRBJ1-1; D remains unclear. CDR3 size: 15 residues. Trimming pared 0 bases from V and 2 bases from J, leaving 10 bases between. Per the germline V gene, CDR1 is KGHSH and CDR2 is LQKENI. CDR3 nucleotides: TGTGCCAGCTCACCACCCATCGGGTCAAACACTGAAGCTTTCTTT. Translating it yields CASSPPIGSNTEAFF.

The genes are TRBV29-1 and TRBJ1-2, with TRBD1 as a possible D gene (5 bases). The CDR3 consists of 12 residues. Germline CDR1 is SQVTM and CDR2 is ANQGSEA. V lost 7 bases and J 7 bases, leaving 16 bases between the germline ends. CDR3 sequence reads: CSDTWDGGGYTF. Written as DNA, the CDR3 is TGCAGCGACACTTGGGACGGGGGTGGCTACACCTTC. Using reference TRBV29-1 and TRBJ1-2 for the parts outside the CDR3, the full variable domain is SAVISQKPSRDICQRGTSLTIQCQVDSQVTMMFWYRQQPGQSLTLIATANQGSEATYESGFVIDKFPISRPNLTFSTLTVSNMSPEDSSIYLCSDTWDGGGYTFGSGTRLTVV.

This chain connects TRBV7-8 to TRBJ1-1; D unclear. Germline assignment: CDR1 SGHVS and CDR2 FQNEAQ. This CDR3 is 15 amino acids long. V was cut by 5 bases and J by 0 bases, with 13 bases left in between. CDR3 coding DNA: TGTGCCAGCAGCCAAGGGATGGGCTTGAACACTGAAGCTTTCTTT. Translation: CASSQGMGLNTEAFF.

V gene TRBV12-3 or TRBV12-4 combines with J gene TRBJ1-1, with D possibly being TRBD1 (5 bases). The CDR3 spans 12 residues. V was pared by 2 bases and J by 4 bases, with 5 bases between. CDR3 protein: CASSLTGTEAFF. CDR3 DNA sequence: TGTGCCAGCAGTTTAACAGGCACTGAAGCTTTCTTT.

CDR3 sequence (DNA): TGTGCCAGCAGACACACAGGGGGCGCCGGGAATTCACCCCTCCACTTT. It encodes CASRHTGGAGNSPLHF. The chain uses TRBV12-3 or TRBV12-4 and TRBJ1-6, with 9 bases lining up with TRBD1. V lost 6 bases to trimming and J lost 7 bases; unmatched junction nucleotides: 10. This CDR3 is 16 amino acids long.

The genes are TRBV6-5 and TRBJ1-3, with D hard to call. V dropped 2 bases and J dropped 0 bases, with 14 bases sitting between them. The CDR3 has 17 residues. Germline values: CDR1 MNHEY, CDR2 SVGAGI. CDR3 sequence reads: CASSYRALTVSGNTIYF. CDR3 DNA: TGTGCCAGCAGTTACAGGGCACTTACGGTCTCTGGAAACACCATATATTTT.

A few counts support this clonotype. CDR3 sequence reads: CASSLMGPPRDIQYF. The CDR3 DNA reads as TGTGCCAGCAGCTTAATGGGGCCACCCAGGGACATTCAGTACTTC. The chain uses TRBV7-3 and TRBJ2-4; D possibly corresponds to TRBD1 (5 bases). The CDR3 consists of 15 residues. Trimming stripped 1 base from V and 8 bases from J, with 15 bases between. Germline V lookup: CDR1 SGHTA, CDR2 FQGTGA.

This clonotype was counted only a few times. The CDR3 DNA follows: TGCAGTGCTAGAGATTGGGGGGACAGGGAACGGCCCCAGCATTTT. It specifies CSARDWGDRERPQHF. The chain links TRBV20-1 to TRBJ1-5; TRBD1 matches 9 bases. The CDR3 is made up of 15 amino acids. The germline gives CDR1 DFQATT, CDR2 SNEGSKA (reference sequence). The ends lost 0 bases at V and 9 bases at J; junction bases unmatched: 9.

The V call is TRBV7-9, the J call TRBJ2-1; TRBD2 matches at 10 bases. CDR1 is SEHNR and CDR2 is FQNEAQ in the germline V gene (reference sequence). V lost 3 bases, J lost 8 bases, and 4 bases stayed unmatched. This CDR3 region has 14 residues. The CDR3 here is CASSFSGLAHEQFF. CDR3 DNA sequence: TGTGCCAGCAGCTTTTCGGGACTAGCGCATGAGCAGTTCTTC.

The chain uses TRBV19 and TRBJ2-5; no definite D call. From germline, CDR1 is LNHDA and CDR2 SQIVND (reference sequence). V lost 3 bases to trimming and J lost 5 bases, with 13 bases between them. This CDR3 spans 14 amino acids. This CDR3 reads CASSIYVGSETQYF. As DNA, the CDR3 is TGTGCCAGTAGTATTTACGTCGGGTCGGAGACCCAGTACTTC.

The V gene is TRBV20-1, the J gene TRBJ2-3; a weak D match, TRBD2 (5 bases). CDR1 and CDR2 from the germline V gene are DFQATT and SNEGSKA (reference sequence). CDR3 length equals 13 residues. V was shortened by 6 bases and J by 4 bases, with 14 bases between the two germline ends. CDR3 residues: CSASGEGPDTQYF. The CDR3 region has the DNA TGCAGTGCCTCCGGGGAAGGGCCAGATACGCAGTATTTT.

This clonotype was observed a handful of times. The V call is TRBV7-9, the J call TRBJ1-6; a weak D match, TRBD1 (5 bases). The ends were cut back, 5 bases at V and 4 bases at J, with 12 bases in the middle. This CDR3 region has 15 residues. Germline V gene lookup returns CDR1 SEHNR and CDR2 FQNEAQ (reference sequence). CDR3 protein: CASSGGTSYNSPLHF. The DNA for the CDR3 is TGTGCCAGCAGCGGAGGGACGAGTTATAATTCACCCCTCCACTTT.

V gene TRBV7-2 combines with J gene TRBJ2-3; no clear D. CDR3 length: 12 amino acids. With 0 bases removed from V and 4 bases from J, the gap between germline ends came to 2 bases. The germline V gene has CDR1 SGHTA and CDR2 FQGNSA. The chain's CDR3 is CASSLAADTQYF. CDR3 in DNA: TGTGCCAGCAGCTTAGCGGCAGATACGCAGTATTTT.

The genes are TRBV12-3 or TRBV12-4 and TRBJ2-7; D remains unclear. The CDR3 runs to 13 residues. V lost 3 bases and J lost 1, with 7 bases in between. CDR3 coding DNA: TGTGCCAGCAGTTTGTACGGATCCTACGAGCAGTACTTC. Residues: CASSLYGSYEQYF.

The chain is built from TRBV5-1 and TRBJ1-1; TRBD1 matches 7 bases. Germline loops: CDR1 SGHRS, CDR2 YFSETQ. The CDR3 consists of 15 residues. J gave up 0 bases and V 0 bases, and 2 bases lay outside the gene matches. The CDR3 nucleotides read TGCGCCAGCAGCTTGGGGGGACAGCTGAACACTGAAGCTTTCTTT. It is translated as CASSLGGQLNTEAFF.

The rearrangement joins TRBV20-1 to TRBJ2-2, with 10 bases lining up with TRBD2. CDR1 and CDR2 (germline): DFQATT, SNEGSKA (reference sequence). The CDR3 covers 15 residues. V gave up 3 bases and J gave up 4 bases; unmatched junction bases: 5. As DNA, the CDR3 is TGCAGTGCTAGGTCGAGCGGGAGGGCCACCGGGGAGCTGTTTTTT. This gives the protein CSARSSGRATGELFF.

The chain couples TRBV7-2 to TRBJ1-2; D remains ambiguous. Between the trimmed V and J ends, which lost 5 bases and 6 bases, there was a span of 13 bases. Germline loops: CDR1 SGHTA, CDR2 FQGNSA. This CDR3 is built from 13 residues. The CDR3 here is CASSPYVADGYTF. As DNA, the CDR3 is TGTGCCAGCAGCCCCTATGTGGCGGATGGCTACACCTTC.

The chain links TRBV27 to TRBJ2-7, with 8 nucleotides matching TRBD2. Trimming cost V 8 bases and J 5 bases; bases outside gene matches: 11. This CDR3 is built from 14 residues. CDR1 is MNHEY and CDR2 is SMNVEV in the germline V gene (reference sequence). CDR3 sequence (DNA): TGTGCCAGCGGTCTGGTGGCGGGAGGAAACGAGCAGTACTTC. Protein product: CASGLVAGGNEQYF.

The DNA of the CDR3 is TGTGCCACTATACTAAGGCGCCTCGGAGGGGAGACCCAGTACTTC. It translates to CATILRRLGGETQYF. The V gene is TRBV6-2 or TRBV6-3, the J gene TRBJ2-5; possibly TRBD2 for D (6 bases). Germline assignment: CDR1 MNHEY and CDR2 SVGEGT. The CDR3 runs 15 residues. V was clipped by 10 bases and J by 5 bases, with 23 bases between them.

This chain joins TRBV24-1 and TRBJ2-1, with 9 positions matching TRBD1. This CDR3 spans 15 amino acids. Trimming cost V 4 bases and J 5 bases; bases outside gene matches: 5. The V gene's germline CDR1 is KGHDR and CDR2 SFDVKD. CDR3 sequence: CATSDPGTGNNEQFF. Written as DNA, the CDR3 is TGTGCCACCAGTGACCCCGGGACAGGGAACAATGAGCAGTTCTTC.

The sample holds a few counts of this clonotype. The rearrangement links TRBV7-3 to TRBJ2-7; D possibly corresponds to TRBD2 (5 bases). CDR3 length: 15 residues. V was shortened by 1 base and J by 0 bases, with 10 bases between the two germline ends. CDR1 is SGHTA, CDR2 FQGTGA, per germline. The CDR3 coding sequence is TGTGCCAGCAGCTTAAGTTCACTAGGCTCCTACGAGCAGTACTTC. Translated: CASSLSSLGSYEQYF. Filled out from reference TRBV7-3 and TRBJ2-7, the complete variable domain reads GAGVSQTPSNKVTEKGKYVELRCDPISGHTALYWYRQSLGQGPEFLIYFQGTGAADDSGLPNDRFFAVRPEGSVSTLKIQRTERGDSAVYLCASSLSSLGSYEQYFGPGTRLTVT.